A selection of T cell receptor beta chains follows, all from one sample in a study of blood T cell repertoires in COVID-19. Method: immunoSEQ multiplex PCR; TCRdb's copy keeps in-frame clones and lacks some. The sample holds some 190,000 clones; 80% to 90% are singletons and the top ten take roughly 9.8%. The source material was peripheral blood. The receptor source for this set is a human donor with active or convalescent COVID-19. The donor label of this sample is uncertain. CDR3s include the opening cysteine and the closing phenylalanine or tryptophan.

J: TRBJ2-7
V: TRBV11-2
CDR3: CASSPTRAAGPYEQYF

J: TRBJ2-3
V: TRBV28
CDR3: CASSYPGVAGDTDTQYF

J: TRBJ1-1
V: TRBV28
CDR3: CASRAGTAGEAFF

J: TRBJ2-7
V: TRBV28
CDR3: CASSPGGGLGSYEQYF

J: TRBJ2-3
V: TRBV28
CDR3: CASSSSSSRGTDTQYF

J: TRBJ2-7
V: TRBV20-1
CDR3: CSASSGVQGFEQYF

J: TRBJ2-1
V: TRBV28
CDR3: CASLPAGLAGEQFF

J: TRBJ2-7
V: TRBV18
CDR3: CASSPSGTLGGYEQYF

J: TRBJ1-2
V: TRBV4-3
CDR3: CASSQEAGGSYGYTF

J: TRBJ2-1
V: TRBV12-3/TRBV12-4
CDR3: CASSSGAYNEQFF

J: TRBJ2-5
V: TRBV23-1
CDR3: CASSQPGGKETQYF

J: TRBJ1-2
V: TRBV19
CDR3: CASSIRTGGGYGYTF

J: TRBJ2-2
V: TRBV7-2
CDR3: CASSPPGTYNTGELFF

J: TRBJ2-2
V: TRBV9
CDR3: CASSKLTSFVGELFF

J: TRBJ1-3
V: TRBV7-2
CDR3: CASSLDRGFSGNTIYF

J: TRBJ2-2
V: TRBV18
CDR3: CASSRREPGELFF

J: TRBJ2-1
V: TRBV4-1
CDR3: CASSQELAAYYNEQFF